These 16 T cell receptor beta chains share one sample of origin, sequenced in a study of response to subunit inactivated influenza vaccine. TCRdb re-derived calls from the RT-PCR reads in MiXCR, one entry per CDR3 protein. Of some 300,000 distinct CDR3 sequences listed, 22% are singletons. This sample comprised PBMCs from blood, obtained 21 months after vaccination. The source of these receptors is a man between 50 and 70 years old who received an inactivated influenza vaccine.

V and J are TRBV20-1 and TRBJ2-7; D is unresolved. V was clipped by 3 bases and J by 2 bases, with 17 bases between them. CDR1 and CDR2 (germline): DFQATT, SNEGSKA (reference sequence). The CDR3 runs 15 residues. This CDR3 is CSASGPSGRTYEQYF. The CDR3 DNA is TGCAGTGCTAGTGGCCCCAGTGGCAGAACCTACGAGCAGTACTTC.

This sequence joins TRBV5-1 and TRBJ1-4; 7 bases match TRBD1. Looked up from germline, CDR1 is SGHRS and CDR2 is YFSETQ. This CDR3 is built from 13 residues. The trim removed 6 bases at V and 5 bases at J, leaving 4 bases unmatched. The CDR3 loop is CASTTGENEKLFF. The DNA for the CDR3 is TGCGCCAGCACTACAGGGGAGAATGAAAAACTGTTTTTT.

In this sample, this clonotype turned up a few times. V is TRBV30 and J is TRBJ2-3, with D unclear. This CDR3 contains 14 residues. V lost 2 bases, J lost 2 bases, and 11 bases lay in between. CDR1 is GTSNPN and CDR2 is SVGIG in the germline V gene (reference sequence). The DNA of the CDR3 is TGTGCCTGGAGTTACAGACTCGACACAGATACGCAGTATTTT. Translation: CAWSYRLDTDTQYF.

This clonotype was seen at least ten times. The chain couples TRBV2 to TRBJ1-1; 7 bases align to TRBD1. CDR3 length equals 12 residues. The junction had 1 base not matched to a gene; V was cut back by 5 bases and J by 4 bases. Germline V lookup: CDR1 SNHLY, CDR2 FYNNEI. Here the CDR3 reads CASSNRGTEAFF. For the CDR3, the DNA is TGTGCCAGCAGTAACAGGGGCACTGAAGCTTTCTTT.

This clonotype was counted only a few times. The CDR3 DNA reads TGTGCCAGCAGCTTAGACGGTCGCAGGCTGAACACTGAAGCTTTCTTT. This gives the protein CASSLDGRRLNTEAFF. This chain links TRBV7-2 with TRBJ1-1; D not resolved. V shed 1 base and J shed 0 bases, with 12 bases lying between them. In germline, CDR1 is SGHTA, CDR2 FQGNSA. The CDR3 has 16 residues.

This clonotype was observed a handful of times. V is TRBV7-6 and J is TRBJ1-6; no firm D call. Trimming removed 2 bases from V and 3 bases from J, with 11 bases in between. Germline V lookup: CDR1 SGHVS, CDR2 FNYEAQ. CDR3 length: 16 amino acids. The CDR3 DNA reads TGTGCCAGCAGCTTATACAGATTTAACTATAATTCACCCCTCCACTTT. This translates into CASSLYRFNYNSPLHF. Full variable domain (rest looked up from reference TRBV7-6 and TRBJ1-6): GAGVSQSPRYKVTKRGQDVALRCDPISGHVSLYWYRQALGQGPEFLTYFNYEAQQDKSGLPNDRFSAERPEGSISTLTIQRTEQRDSAMYRCASSLYRFNYNSPLHFGNGTRLTVT.

V gene TRBV10-3 combines with J gene TRBJ2-5, with D perhaps matching TRBD2 (6 bases). The CDR3 totals 14 residues. V dropped 0 bases and J dropped 3 bases, with 8 bases sitting between them. CDR1 is ENHRY and CDR2 is SYGVKD in the germline V gene. CDR3 region: CAISESGGEETQYF. CDR3 in DNA: TGTGCCATCAGTGAGTCAGGAGGGGAAGAGACCCAGTACTTC.

The chain combines TRBV12-3 or TRBV12-4 with TRBJ2-7; D gene ambiguous. The CDR3 covers 11 residues. V was shortened by 6 bases and J by 5 bases, with 8 bases between the two germline ends. This CDR3 is CASSILDEQYF. The DNA for the CDR3 is TGTGCCAGCAGCATCCTTGACGAGCAGTACTTC.

The rearrangement uses TRBV10-1 and TRBJ2-5; 8 bases align to TRBD2. Trimming cost V 1 base and J 1 base; bases outside gene matches: 11. The CDR3 has 18 residues. Germline loops: CDR1 WNHNN, CDR2 SYGVQD (reference sequence). Here the CDR3 reads CASSEYCPHREGQETQYF. CDR3 DNA: TGCGCCAGCAGTGAGTATTGCCCCCACCGGGAGGGCCAAGAGACCCAGTACTTC.

This clonotype was observed a single time. The V gene is TRBV25-1, the J gene TRBJ2-1, with D possibly TRBD1 on 6 matching bases. Germline CDR1 and CDR2: MGHDK and SYGVNS. V was trimmed by 4 bases and J by 9 bases, leaving 13 bases between them. This CDR3 contains 13 residues. CDR3 sequence: CASSVGHGPEQFF. Here the CDR3 DNA reads TGTGCCAGCAGTGTGGGACACGGGCCTGAGCAGTTCTTC.

V usage is TRBV7-2 and J usage is TRBJ2-1; 10 positions agree with TRBD2. This CDR3 is built from 16 residues. Unmatched junction bases numbered 6, after V lost 3 bases and J lost 4 bases. Germline V gene sequence: CDR1 SGHTA, CDR2 FQGNSA. CDR3 coding DNA: TGTGCCAGCAGCTTCCGAGCGGGAGGGCCTTACAATGAGCAGTTCTTC. Protein: CASSFRAGGPYNEQFF. Full variable domain (remainder filled in from reference TRBV7-2 and TRBJ2-1): GAGVSQSPSNKVTEKGKDVELRCDPISGHTALYWYRQSLGQGLEFLIYFQGNSAPDKSGLPSDRFSAERTGGSVSTLTIQRTQQEDSAVYLCASSFRAGGPYNEQFFGPGTRLTVL.

This clonotype was recorded a few times. The rearrangement uses TRBV6-5 and TRBJ2-1; 8 positions match TRBD2. CDR3 length equals 17 residues. V lost 2 bases, J lost 4 bases, and 10 bases stayed unmatched. The V gene's germline CDR1 is MNHEY and CDR2 SVGAGI. In nucleotides, the CDR3 is TGTGCCAGCAGTTACGGAATGAGCGGGAGACTGTACAATGAGCAGTTCTTC. Translation gives CASSYGMSGRLYNEQFF.

There are a few counts of this clonotype. The rearrangement uses TRBV7-9 and TRBJ2-3, with D perhaps TRBD2 (6 bases). CDR1 and CDR2 (germline): SEHNR, FQNEAQ (reference sequence). CDR3 length: 15 amino acids. The V gene lost 7 bases and the J gene lost 2 bases, with 16 bases spanning the gap. This CDR3 reads CASTTGGGITDTQYF. The CDR3 nucleotides read TGTGCCAGCACCACGGGCGGAGGGATCACAGATACGCAGTATTTT.

The chain combines TRBV29-1 with TRBJ1-5; TRBD1 is a possible D gene (5 bases). The V and J ends lost 6 bases and 2 bases respectively, with 14 bases between them. Germline V gene data show CDR1 as SQVTM and CDR2 as ANQGSEA. This CDR3 has 14 residues. The CDR3 protein is CSVSQGGGNQPQHF. The CDR3 coding sequence is TGCAGCGTCTCTCAGGGAGGAGGCAATCAGCCCCAGCATTTT.

This sequence joins TRBV16 and TRBJ1-1; D is uncertain. Trimming took 3 bases from V and 6 from J, leaving 11 bases between them. The CDR3 has 13 amino acids. CDR1 and CDR2 from the germline V gene are KGHSY and FQNENV. CDR3 amino acids: CASSQSSTAEAFF. The CDR3 DNA sequence: TGTGCCAGCAGCCAGTCCTCCACGGCTGAAGCTTTCTTT.

This clonotype was seen a few times. The gene calls are TRBV3-1 and TRBJ2-2; no reliable D call. Germline CDR1 LGHDT, CDR2 YNNKEL (reference sequence). Deletions cut 5 bases from V and 5 bases from J, with 6 bases between. This CDR3 has 12 amino acids. CDR3 sequence: CASSVGTGELFF. CDR3 sequence (DNA): TGTGCCAGCAGCGTTGGAACCGGGGAGCTGTTTTTT.